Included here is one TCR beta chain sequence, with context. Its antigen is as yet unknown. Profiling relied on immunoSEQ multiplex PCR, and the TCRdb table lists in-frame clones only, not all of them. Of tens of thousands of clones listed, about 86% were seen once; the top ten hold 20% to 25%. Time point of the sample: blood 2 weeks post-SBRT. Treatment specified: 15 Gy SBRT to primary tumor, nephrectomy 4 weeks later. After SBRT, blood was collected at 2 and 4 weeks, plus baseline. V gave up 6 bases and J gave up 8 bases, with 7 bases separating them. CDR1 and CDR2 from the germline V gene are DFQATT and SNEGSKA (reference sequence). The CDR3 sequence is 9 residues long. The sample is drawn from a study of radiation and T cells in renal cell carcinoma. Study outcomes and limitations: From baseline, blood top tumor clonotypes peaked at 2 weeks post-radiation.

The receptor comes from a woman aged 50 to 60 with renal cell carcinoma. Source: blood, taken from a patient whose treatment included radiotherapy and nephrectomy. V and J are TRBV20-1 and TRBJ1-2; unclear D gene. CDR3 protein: CSAPEGYTF. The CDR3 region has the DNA TGCAGTGCCCCCGAGGGCTACACCTTC.